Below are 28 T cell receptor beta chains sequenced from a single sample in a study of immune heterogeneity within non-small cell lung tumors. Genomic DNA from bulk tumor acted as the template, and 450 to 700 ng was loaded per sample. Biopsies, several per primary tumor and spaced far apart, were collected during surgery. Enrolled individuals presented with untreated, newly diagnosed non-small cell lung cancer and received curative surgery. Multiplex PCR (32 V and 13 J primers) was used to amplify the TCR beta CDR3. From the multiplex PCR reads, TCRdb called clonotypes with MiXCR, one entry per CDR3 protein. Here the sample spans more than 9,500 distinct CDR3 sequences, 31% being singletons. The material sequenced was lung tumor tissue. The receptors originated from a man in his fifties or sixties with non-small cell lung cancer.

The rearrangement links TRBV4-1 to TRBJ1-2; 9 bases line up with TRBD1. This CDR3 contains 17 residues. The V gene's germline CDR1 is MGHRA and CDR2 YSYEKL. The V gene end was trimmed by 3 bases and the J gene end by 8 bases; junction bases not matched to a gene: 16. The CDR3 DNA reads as TGCGCCAGCAGCCAGGACACGGGTACAGGGGGCGCGATGGGCTACACCTTC. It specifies CASSQDTGTGGAMGYTF.

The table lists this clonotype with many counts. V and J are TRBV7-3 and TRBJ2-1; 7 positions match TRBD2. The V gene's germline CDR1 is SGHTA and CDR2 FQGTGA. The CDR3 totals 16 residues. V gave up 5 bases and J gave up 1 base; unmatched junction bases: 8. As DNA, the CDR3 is TGTGCCAGCAGCACGGTTAGCGGGTCATCCTACAATGAGCAGTTCTTC. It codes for CASSTVSGSSYNEQFF.

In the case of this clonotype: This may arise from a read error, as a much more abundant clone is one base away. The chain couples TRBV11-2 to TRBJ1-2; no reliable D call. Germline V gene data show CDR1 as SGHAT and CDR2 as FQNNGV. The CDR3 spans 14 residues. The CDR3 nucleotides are TGTGCCGGCAGCTTAACCACAGATTACTATGGCTACACCTTC. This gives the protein CAGSLTTDYYGYTF.

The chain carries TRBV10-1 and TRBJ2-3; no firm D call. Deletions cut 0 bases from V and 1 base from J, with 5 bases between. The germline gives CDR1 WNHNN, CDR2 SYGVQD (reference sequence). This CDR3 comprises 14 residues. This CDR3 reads CASSESPGTDTQYF. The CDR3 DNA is TGCGCCAGCAGTGAGTCCCCAGGCACAGATACGCAGTATTTT.

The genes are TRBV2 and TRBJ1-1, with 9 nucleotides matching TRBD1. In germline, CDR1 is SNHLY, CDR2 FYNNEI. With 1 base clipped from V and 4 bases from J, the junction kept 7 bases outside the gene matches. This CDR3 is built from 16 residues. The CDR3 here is CASSEGGQGRGTEAFF. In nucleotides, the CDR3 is TGTGCCAGCAGTGAAGGGGGACAGGGACGGGGCACTGAAGCTTTCTTT. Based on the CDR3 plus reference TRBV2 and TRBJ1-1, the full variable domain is EPEVTQTPSHQVTQMGQEVILRCVPISNHLYFYWYRQILGQKVEFLVSFYNNEISEKSEIFDDQFSVERPDGSNFTLKIRSTKLEDSAMYFCASSEGGQGRGTEAFFGQGTRLTVV.

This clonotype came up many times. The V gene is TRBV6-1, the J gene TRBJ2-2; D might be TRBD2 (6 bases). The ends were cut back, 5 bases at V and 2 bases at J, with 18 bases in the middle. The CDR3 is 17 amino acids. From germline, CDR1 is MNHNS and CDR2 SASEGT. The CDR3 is CASSFSGLSTNTGELFF. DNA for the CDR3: TGTGCCAGCAGTTTCTCAGGACTATCTACAAACACCGGGGAGCTGTTTTTT.

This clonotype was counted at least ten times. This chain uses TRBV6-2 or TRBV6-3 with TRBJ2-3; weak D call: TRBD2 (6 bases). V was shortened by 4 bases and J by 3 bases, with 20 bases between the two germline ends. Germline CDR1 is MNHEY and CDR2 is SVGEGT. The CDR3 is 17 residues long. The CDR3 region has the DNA TGTGCCAGCAGTTCGGAGGGAGGCCCCCCATTTACAGATACGCAGTATTTT. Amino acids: CASSSEGGPPFTDTQYF.

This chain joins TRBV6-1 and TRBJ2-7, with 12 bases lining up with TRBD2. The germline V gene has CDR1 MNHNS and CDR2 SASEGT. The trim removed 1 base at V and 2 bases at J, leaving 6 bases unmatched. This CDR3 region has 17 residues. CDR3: CASSEGLAGVTPYEQYF. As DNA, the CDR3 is TGTGCCAGCAGTGAAGGACTAGCGGGAGTGACTCCCTACGAGCAGTACTTC.

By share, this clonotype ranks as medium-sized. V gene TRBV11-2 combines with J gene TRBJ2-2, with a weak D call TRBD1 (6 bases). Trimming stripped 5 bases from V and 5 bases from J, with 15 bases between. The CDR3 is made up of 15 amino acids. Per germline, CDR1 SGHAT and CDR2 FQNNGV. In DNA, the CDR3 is TGTGCCAGCAGCATGCACAGGGTTCTTACCGGGGAGCTGTTTTTT. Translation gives CASSMHRVLTGELFF.

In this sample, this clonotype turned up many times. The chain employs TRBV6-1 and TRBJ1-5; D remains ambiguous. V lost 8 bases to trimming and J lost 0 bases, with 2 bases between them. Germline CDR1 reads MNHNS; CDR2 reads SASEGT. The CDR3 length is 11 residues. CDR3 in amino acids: CASGSNQPQHF. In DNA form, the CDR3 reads TGTGCCAGCGGTAGCAATCAGCCCCAGCATTTT.

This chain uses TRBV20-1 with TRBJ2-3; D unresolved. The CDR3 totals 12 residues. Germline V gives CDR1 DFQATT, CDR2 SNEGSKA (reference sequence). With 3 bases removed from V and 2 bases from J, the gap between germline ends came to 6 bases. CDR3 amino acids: CSASPTTDTQYF. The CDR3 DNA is TGCAGTGCTAGTCCCACCACAGATACGCAGTATTTT.

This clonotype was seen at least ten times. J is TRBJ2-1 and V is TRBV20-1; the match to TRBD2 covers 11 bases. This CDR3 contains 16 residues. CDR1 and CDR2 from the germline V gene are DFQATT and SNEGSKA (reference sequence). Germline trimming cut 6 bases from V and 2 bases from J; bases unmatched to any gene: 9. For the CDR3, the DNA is TGCAGTGCACGGGGGACTAGCGGTCTGACCTACAATGAGCAGTTCTTC. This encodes CSARGTSGLTYNEQFF.

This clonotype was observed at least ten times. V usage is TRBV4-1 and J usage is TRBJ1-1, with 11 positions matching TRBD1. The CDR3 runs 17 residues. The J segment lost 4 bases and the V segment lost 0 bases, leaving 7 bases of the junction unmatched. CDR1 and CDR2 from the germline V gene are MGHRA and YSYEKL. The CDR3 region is CASSQDGQGAQSTEAFF. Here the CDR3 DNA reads TGCGCCAGCAGCCAAGATGGACAGGGGGCGCAGAGCACTGAAGCTTTCTTT.

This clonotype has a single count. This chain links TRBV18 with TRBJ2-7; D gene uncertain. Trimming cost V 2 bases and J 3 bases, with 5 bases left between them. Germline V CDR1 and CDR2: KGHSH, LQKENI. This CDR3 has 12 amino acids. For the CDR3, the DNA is TGTGCCAGCTCACCAAGGGACTACGAGCAGTACTTC. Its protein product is CASSPRDYEQYF.

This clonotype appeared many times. CDR3 DNA: TGCAGTGCTAGGTTAGCAGGGGGACAAGATACGCAGTATTTT. Translating gives CSARLAGGQDTQYF. The chain couples TRBV20-1 to TRBJ2-3, with TRBD1 matching 7 bases. The CDR3 totals 14 residues. Germline-derived CDR1 and CDR2 are DFQATT and SNEGSKA (reference sequence). The junction had 8 bases not matched to a gene; V was cut back by 3 bases and J by 5 bases.

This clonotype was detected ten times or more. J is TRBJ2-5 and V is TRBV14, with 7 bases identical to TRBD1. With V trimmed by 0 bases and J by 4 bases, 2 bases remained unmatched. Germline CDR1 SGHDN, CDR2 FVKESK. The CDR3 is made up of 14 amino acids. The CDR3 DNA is TGTGCCAGCAGCCAAGAGACAGGGATAGAGACCCAGTACTTC. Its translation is CASSQETGIETQYF.

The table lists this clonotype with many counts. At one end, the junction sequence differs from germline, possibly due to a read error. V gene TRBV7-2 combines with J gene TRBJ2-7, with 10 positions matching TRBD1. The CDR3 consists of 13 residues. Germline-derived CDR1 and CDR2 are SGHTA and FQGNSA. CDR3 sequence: CASSFGTGEKVHF. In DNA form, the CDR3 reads TGTGCCAGCAGCTTCGGGACAGGGGAAAAGGTGCACTTC.

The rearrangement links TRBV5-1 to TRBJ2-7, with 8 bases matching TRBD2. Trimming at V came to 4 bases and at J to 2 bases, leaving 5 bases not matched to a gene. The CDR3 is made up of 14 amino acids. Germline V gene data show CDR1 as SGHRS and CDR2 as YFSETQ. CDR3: CASSDPTSAYEQYF. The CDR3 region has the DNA TGCGCCAGCAGCGACCCGACTAGCGCCTACGAGCAGTACTTC. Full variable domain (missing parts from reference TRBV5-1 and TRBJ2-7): KAGVTQTPRYLIKTRGQQVTLSCSPISGHRSVSWYQQTPGQGLQFLFEYFSETQRNKGNFPGRFSGRQFSNSRSEMNVSTLELGDSALYLCASSDPTSAYEQYFGPGTRLTVT.

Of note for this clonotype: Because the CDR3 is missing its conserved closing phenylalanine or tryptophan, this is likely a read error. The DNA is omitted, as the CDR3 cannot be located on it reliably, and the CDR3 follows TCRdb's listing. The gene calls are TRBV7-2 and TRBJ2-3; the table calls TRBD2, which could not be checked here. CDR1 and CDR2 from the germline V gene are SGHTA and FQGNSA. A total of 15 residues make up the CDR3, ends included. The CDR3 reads CASSLFQAYEQYFGP.

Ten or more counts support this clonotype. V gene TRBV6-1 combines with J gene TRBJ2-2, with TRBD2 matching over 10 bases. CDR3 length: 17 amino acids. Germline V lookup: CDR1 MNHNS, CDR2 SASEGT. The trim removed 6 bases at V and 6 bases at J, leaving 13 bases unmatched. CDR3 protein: CASRRALAGVLAGELFF. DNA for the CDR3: TGTGCCAGCAGAAGGGCTCTAGCGGGAGTTCTGGCCGGGGAGCTGTTTTTT.

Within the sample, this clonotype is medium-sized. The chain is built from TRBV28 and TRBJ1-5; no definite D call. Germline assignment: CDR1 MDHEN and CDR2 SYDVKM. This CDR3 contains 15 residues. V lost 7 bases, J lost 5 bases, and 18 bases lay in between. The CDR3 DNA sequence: TGTGCCAGCACGACCTTGACAAATGTATATCAGCCCCAGCATTTT. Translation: CASTTLTNVYQPQHF.

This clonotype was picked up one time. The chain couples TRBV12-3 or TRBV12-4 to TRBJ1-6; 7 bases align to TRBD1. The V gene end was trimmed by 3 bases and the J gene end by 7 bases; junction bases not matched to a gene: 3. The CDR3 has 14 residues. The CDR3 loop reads CASSLGTVNSPLHF. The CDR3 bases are TGTGCCAGCAGTTTGGGGACAGTAAATTCACCCCTCCACTTT.

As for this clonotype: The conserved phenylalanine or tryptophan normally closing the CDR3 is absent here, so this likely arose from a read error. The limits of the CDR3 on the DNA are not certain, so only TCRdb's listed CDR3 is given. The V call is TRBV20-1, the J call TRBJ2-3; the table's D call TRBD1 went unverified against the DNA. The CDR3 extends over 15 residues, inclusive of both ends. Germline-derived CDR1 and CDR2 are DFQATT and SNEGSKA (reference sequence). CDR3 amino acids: CSARESGTPEQYFGP.

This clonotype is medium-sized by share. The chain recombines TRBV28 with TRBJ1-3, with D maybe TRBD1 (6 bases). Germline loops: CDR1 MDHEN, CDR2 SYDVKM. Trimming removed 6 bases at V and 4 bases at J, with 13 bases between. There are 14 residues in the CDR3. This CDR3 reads CASRGGGMGNTIYF. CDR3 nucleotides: TGTGCCAGCAGAGGGGGAGGGATGGGAAACACCATATATTTT. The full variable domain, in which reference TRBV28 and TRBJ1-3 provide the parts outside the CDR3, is DVKVTQSSRYLVKRTGEKVFLECVQDMDHENMFWYRQDPGLGLRLIYFSYDVKMKEKGDIPEGYSVSREKKERFSLILESASTNQTSMYLCASRGGGMGNTIYFGEGSWLTVV.

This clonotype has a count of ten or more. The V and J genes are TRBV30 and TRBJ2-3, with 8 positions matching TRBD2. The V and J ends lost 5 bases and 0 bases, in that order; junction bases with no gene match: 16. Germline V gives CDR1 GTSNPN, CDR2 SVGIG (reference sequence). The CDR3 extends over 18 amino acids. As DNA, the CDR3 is TGTGCCTGGGCAAACAGGGTTGGCACTAGCGGTAGCACAGATACGCAGTATTTT. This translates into CAWANRVGTSGSTDTQYF.

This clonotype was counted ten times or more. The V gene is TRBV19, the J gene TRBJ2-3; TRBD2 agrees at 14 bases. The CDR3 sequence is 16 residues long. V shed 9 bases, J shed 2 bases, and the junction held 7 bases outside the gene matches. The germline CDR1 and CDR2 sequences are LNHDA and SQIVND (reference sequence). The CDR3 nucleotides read TGTGCCAGCGGGACTAGCGGGAGCGGCCCCACAGATACGCAGTATTTT. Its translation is CASGTSGSGPTDTQYF.

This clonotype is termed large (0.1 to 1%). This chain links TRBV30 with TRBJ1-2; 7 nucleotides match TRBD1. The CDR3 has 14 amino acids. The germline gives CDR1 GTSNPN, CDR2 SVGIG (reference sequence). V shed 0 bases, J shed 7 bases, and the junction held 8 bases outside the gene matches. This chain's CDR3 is CAWSVRDRLSGYTF. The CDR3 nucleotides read TGTGCCTGGAGTGTAAGGGACAGATTATCTGGCTACACCTTC.

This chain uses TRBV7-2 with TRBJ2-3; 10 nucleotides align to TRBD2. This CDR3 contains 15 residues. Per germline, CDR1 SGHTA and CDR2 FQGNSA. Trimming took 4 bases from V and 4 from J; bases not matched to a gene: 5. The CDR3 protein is CASSSLAGAPDTQYF. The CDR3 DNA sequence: TGTGCCAGCAGCTCTCTAGCGGGGGCCCCAGATACGCAGTATTTT.